Sequencing of this T cell receptor beta chain was carried out in a study of T cell responses to AZD1222 COVID-19 vaccine. With regard to this clone: Its cognate antigen is unknown.

The CDR3 consists of 14 residues. CDR1 and CDR2 (germline): GTSNPN, SVGIG (reference sequence). V shed 1 base and J 3 bases; nucleotides not matched to a gene: 0. TCRdb's table, derived via immunoSEQ multiplex PCR, lists solely in-frame clones and lacks some. The sample has about 140,000 clones, around nine tenths seen once; the top ten hold about 3.5%. General study results and limits: The donors showed a predominance of white British ancestry and of females, with possible underestimation of clonal diversity. Nearly half of spike-specific TCRs reportedly go after variant regions that carry no mutations.

The source material was peripheral blood, sampled on day 0 of AZD1222 vaccination. The sequence was collected from an adult in good health. This chain uses TRBV30 with TRBJ2-6; 7 positions match TRBD1. The CDR3 DNA sequence: TGTGCCTGGAGTGGGACAGGTGGGGCCAACGTCCTGACTTTC. It yields the protein CAWSGTGGANVLTF.